These T cell receptor beta chains were read from a single sample in a study of technical replicates of blood from a handful of donors. The method was immunoSEQ multiplex PCR; TCRdb's version includes in-frame clones alone and lacks a portion of them. This table has 55,000 to 75,000 clones, around 96% appearing once. Sequenced sample: PBMCs. All receptors derive from a human donor in good health. Some clones in this sample may be carry-over from other donors' samples. The CDR3 runs from the conserved cysteine through the conserved F or W. D genes are given only for firm matches. Some rows have no size entry. The others give once, few or many, or a class for an expanded clone.

D gene,clone size,V gene,J gene,CDR3 DNA,CDR3 protein
NA,once,TRBV7-3,TRBJ1-1,TGTGCCAGCAGCTTTTCAGGGGCGCGCACTGAAGCTTTCTTT,CASSFSGARTEAFF
NA,NA,TRBV27,TRBJ1-5,TGTGCCAGCAGTTCCGCGGGACCTTATAGCAATCAGCCCCAGCATTTT,CASSSAGPYSNQPQHF
TRBD2,NA,TRBV27,TRBJ2-5,TGTGCCAGCAGTCCTAGCGGGAGAGGTCAAGAGACCCAGTACTTC,CASSPSGRGQETQYF
NA,NA,TRBV5-6,TRBJ1-5,TGTGCCAGCAGCTTGGTCGGGATAACAGGGAATCAGCCCCAGCATTTT,CASSLVGITGNQPQHF
TRBD2,few,TRBV2,TRBJ2-3,TGTGCCAGCAGAGACGGGACTAGCGGGGTCACAGATACGCAGTATTTT,CASRDGTSGVTDTQYF
TRBD1,NA,TRBV4-1,TRBJ2-6,TGCGCCAGCAGCCAAACCGGGACAGGAATCCCCCTCCTGACTTTC,CASSQTGTGIPLLTF
NA,NA,TRBV11-2,TRBJ1-1,TGTGCCAGCAGCTTATCCAACCGGGGGACTGAAGCTTTCTTT,CASSLSNRGTEAFF
NA,NA,TRBV23-1,TRBJ1-1,TGCGCCGGTCCCAAGAGGGACACTGAAGCTTTCTTT,CAGPKRDTEAFF
TRBD1,NA,TRBV7-2,TRBJ2-7,TGTGCCAGCAGCTTATCACAGGGGACCGAGCAGTACTTC,CASSLSQGTEQYF
NA,NA,TRBV6-6,TRBJ1-3,TGTGCCAGCAGCGGCCGGGGGGGTGGAAACACCATATATTTT,CASSGRGGGNTIYF
NA,NA,TRBV6-5,TRBJ1-1,TGTGCCAGCAGTTACGGAGACGAGGGTGAAGCTTTCTTT,CASSYGDEGEAFF
NA,NA,TRBV6-4,TRBJ2-3,TGTGCCAGCAGTGTAAGAGGGAGCGGCACAGATACGCAGTATTTT,CASSVRGSGTDTQYF
TRBD1,NA,TRBV5-1,TRBJ1-1,TGCGCCAGCAGCCTACAATCCCCGGGACAGGGGGTGAACACTGAAGCTTTCTTT,CASSLQSPGQGVNTEAFF
NA,NA,TRBV27,TRBJ1-4,TGTGCCAGCAGTTTAACTGTCGCAGGGGTAAAACTGTTTTTT,CASSLTVAGVKLFF
NA,NA,TRBV13,TRBJ2-3,TGTGCCAGCAGCTTACGGCCCGGGTCTAGCACAGATACGCAGTATTTT,CASSLRPGSSTDTQYF